This T cell receptor (beta chain) was sequenced in a study of PD-L1 blockade in urothelial cancer. Across the whole study: Patients' histories included 0 to 3 prior chemotherapy regimens.

Time point noted: pretreatment peripheral blood. General study points: Tumor-linked clones in blood grew more by 3 weeks in durable-benefit patients.

This clone was detected only once. The antigen remains unidentified. The V gene end was trimmed by 1 base and the J gene end by 0 bases; junction bases not matched to a gene: 10. Germline V gene data show CDR1 as SGHNT and CDR2 as YYREEE (reference sequence). The CDR3 covers 18 residues. The assay was immunoSEQ multiplex PCR, and TCRdb's table has in-frame clones only and misses some. The sample comprises 45,000 to 55,000 clones, approximately 88% of which are singletons, and approximately 1.3% rests with the top ten. The TCR comes from a man in his forties or fifties with urothelial cancer. This specimen consisted of PBMCs, obtained around atezolizumab (anti-PD-L1) treatment. V gene TRBV5-4 combines with J gene TRBJ2-7; TRBD2 agrees at 10 bases. The CDR3 reads CASSLPSTSGRTSYEQYF. The CDR3 DNA reads as TGTGCCAGCAGCTTGCCCTCGACTAGCGGGCGAACCTCCTACGAGCAGTACTTC.